The 27 T cell receptor beta chains in this list originate from one sample, sequenced in a study of neurological immune-mediated disorders. One entry per CDR3 protein results from TCRdb running MiXCR on the 5' RACE reads. The sample shows some 60,000 distinct CDR3 sequences, roughly 10% of them seen only once. Time point here: longitudinal time-point 1 (baseline). Sequencing used PBMCs. The receptors come from a male donor with HTLV-1-associated myelopathy (HAM/TSP).

This clonotype was recorded at least ten times. The chain is built from TRBV7-9 and TRBJ1-1; tentative D call: TRBD1 (6 bases). The CDR3 is made up of 13 amino acids. Trimming pared 4 bases from V and 3 bases from J, leaving 9 bases between. CDR1 SEHNR and CDR2 FQNEAQ come from the germline V gene (reference sequence). CDR3 in amino acids: CASSSDSYTEAFF. The CDR3 coding sequence is TGTGCCAGCAGCTCGGACAGCTACACTGAAGCTTTCTTT.

This clonotype was observed many times. J is TRBJ2-6 and V is TRBV5-1, with 9 bases matching TRBD1. The CDR3 covers 18 residues. The V gene end was trimmed by 3 bases and the J gene end by 0 bases; junction bases not matched to a gene: 7. CDR1 is SGHRS, CDR2 YFSETQ, per germline. Here the CDR3 DNA reads TGCGCCAGCAGCTCGATGGACAGGGGAGCCTCTGGGGCCAACGTCCTGACTTTC. Amino acids: CASSSMDRGASGANVLTF. Variable domain in full (rest from reference TRBV5-1 and TRBJ2-6): KAGVTQTPRYLIKTRGQQVTLSCSPISGHRSVSWYQQTPGQGLQFLFEYFSETQRNKGNFPGRFSGRQFSNSRSEMNVSTLELGDSALYLCASSSMDRGASGANVLTFGAGSRLTVL.

There are many counts of this clonotype. V gene TRBV28 combines with J gene TRBJ2-4; 7 bases map to TRBD2. The CDR3 spans 18 residues. Per germline, CDR1 MDHEN and CDR2 SYDVKM. V lost 7 bases to trimming and J lost 0 bases; unmatched junction nucleotides: 15. CDR3 loop: CASNAGGGAFLAKNIQYF. The CDR3 DNA is TGTGCCAGCAACGCCGGCGGGGGTGCGTTCCTAGCCAAAAACATTCAGTACTTC.

This clonotype was seen repeatedly, ten times or more. The chain carries TRBV4-3 and TRBJ2-7; TRBD2 is a possible D gene (6 bases). The CDR3 contains 15 residues. Trimming left V 0 bases short and J 3 bases short, with 12 bases between. The germline V gene has CDR1 LGHNA and CDR2 YSLEER. DNA for the CDR3: TGCGCCAGCAGCCAAGATTGGGGGGTTGTCTACGAGCAGTACTTC. Translation: CASSQDWGVVYEQYF.

This clonotype has at least ten counts. CDR3 in amino acids: CASSSLGSPKNIQYF. DNA for the CDR3: TGTGCCAGCAGCTCCCTGGGATCCCCCAAAAACATTCAGTACTTC. The gene calls are TRBV7-2 and TRBJ2-4; D call uncertain. Germline V lookup: CDR1 SGHTA, CDR2 FQGNSA. The CDR3 has 15 amino acids. Trimming took 4 bases from V and 2 from J, leaving 12 bases between them.

This clonotype was observed at least ten times. This chain links TRBV20-1 with TRBJ2-1; D is undetermined. The CDR3 is 13 amino acids. Between the trimmed V and J ends, which lost 0 bases and 7 bases, there was a span of 10 bases. The germline V gene encodes CDR1 DFQATT and CDR2 SNEGSKA (reference sequence). This CDR3 reads CSARDLRGNEQFF. In DNA, the CDR3 is TGCAGTGCTAGAGATCTCCGAGGAAATGAGCAGTTCTTC.

This clonotype was seen many times. The gene calls are TRBV7-2 and TRBJ2-1; either TRBD1 or TRBD2 may supply D (5 bases each). Between the trimmed V and J ends, which lost 5 bases and 15 bases, there was a span of 20 bases. The CDR3 has 13 amino acids. Per the germline V gene, CDR1 is SGHTA and CDR2 is FQGNSA. CDR3 in DNA: TGTGCCAGCAGCCTGACCGGGACCCAAGTGCGGTTCTTC. It yields the protein CASSLTGTQVRFF.

This clonotype was detected ten times or more. The chain couples TRBV20-1 to TRBJ1-1; no firm D call. Per the germline V gene, CDR1 is DFQATT and CDR2 is SNEGSKA (reference sequence). CDR3 length: 13 amino acids. V shed 3 bases and J shed 0 bases, with 8 bases lying between them. This chain's CDR3 is CSASASLNTEAFF. The CDR3 region has the DNA TGCAGTGCTAGTGCCAGCTTGAACACTGAAGCTTTCTTT.

Many counts were recorded for this clonotype. The rearrangement uses TRBV9 and TRBJ1-1, with D unclear. The CDR3 is 15 amino acids. Germline V gene data show CDR1 as SGDLS and CDR2 as YYNGEE. Trimming cost V 0 bases and J 1 base, with 10 bases left between them. CDR3 amino acids: CASSVGVVPNTEAFF. CDR3 nucleotide sequence: TGTGCCAGCAGCGTAGGGGTGGTCCCGAACACTGAAGCTTTCTTT.

The DNA of the CDR3 is TGTGCCAGCAGCCCGATACAGGGACTGTTTCGCATTCAGTACTTC. It is translated as CASSPIQGLFRIQYF. The chain is built from TRBV6-2 or TRBV6-3 and TRBJ2-4; D may be TRBD1 or TRBD2 (6 bases each). The CDR3 is 15 amino acids. Germline V gives CDR1 MNHEY, CDR2 SVGEGT. V dropped 6 bases and J dropped 9 bases, with 21 bases sitting between them.

This clonotype was recorded many times. The chain uses TRBV12-3 or TRBV12-4 and TRBJ1-2, with TRBD1 matching 9 bases. The trim removed 6 bases at V and 3 bases at J, leaving 5 bases unmatched. This CDR3 contains 14 residues. The CDR3 here is CASSSQGADYGYTF. The DNA for the CDR3 is TGTGCCAGCAGCTCACAGGGGGCAGACTATGGCTACACCTTC.

In its sample, this clonotype was seen many times. The V and J genes are TRBV2 and TRBJ1-1; D is undetermined. Per germline, CDR1 SNHLY and CDR2 FYNNEI. The CDR3 sequence is 13 residues long. Trimming pared 2 bases from V and 3 bases from J, leaving 7 bases between. The CDR3 DNA reads as TGTGCCAGCAGTGAACTTGAGGACACTGAAGCTTTCTTT. Protein: CASSELEDTEAFF. Based on the CDR3 plus reference TRBV2 and TRBJ1-1, the full variable domain is EPEVTQTPSHQVTQMGQEVILRCVPISNHLYFYWYRQILGQKVEFLVSFYNNEISEKSEIFDDQFSVERPDGSNFTLKIRSTKLEDSAMYFCASSELEDTEAFFGQGTRLTVV.

The sample holds many counts of this clonotype. The genes are TRBV28 and TRBJ2-7; 8 positions agree with TRBD2. The germline V gene encodes CDR1 MDHEN and CDR2 SYDVKM. This CDR3 has 17 residues. V lost 1 base and J lost 0; bases outside the gene matches: 8. CDR3 nucleotide sequence: TGTGCCAGCAGTTTATACACTTCGGGGGGGCCCTCCTACGAGCAGTACTTC. It codes for CASSLYTSGGPSYEQYF.

This clonotype has a count of ten or more. This chain's CDR3 is CASRTDRNPDIQYF. The CDR3 coding sequence is TGCGCCAGCAGAACCGACAGGAATCCTGACATTCAGTACTTC. The chain couples TRBV5-1 to TRBJ2-4; a weak D match, TRBD1 (6 bases). Trimming cost V 5 bases and J 8 bases, with 17 bases left between them. The germline V gene has CDR1 SGHRS and CDR2 YFSETQ. The CDR3 contains 14 residues. Complete variable domain (other parts from reference TRBV5-1 and TRBJ2-4): KAGVTQTPRYLIKTRGQQVTLSCSPISGHRSVSWYQQTPGQGLQFLFEYFSETQRNKGNFPGRFSGRQFSNSRSEMNVSTLELGDSALYLCASRTDRNPDIQYFGAGTRLSVL.

The chain recombines TRBV10-3 with TRBJ2-1, with 10 bases matching TRBD2. V lost 9 bases to trimming and J lost 7 bases; unmatched junction nucleotides: 12. This CDR3 is 15 amino acids long. The germline V gene has CDR1 ENHRY and CDR2 SYGVKD. The CDR3 nucleotides are TGTGCCATAAACAGTGCTAGCGGGGGCCAAAATGAGCAGTTCTTC. Its protein is CAINSASGGQNEQFF.

This clonotype was recorded many times. V gene TRBV6-2 or TRBV6-3 combines with J gene TRBJ2-6; 8 positions match TRBD1. Germline V gene sequence: CDR1 MNHEY, CDR2 SVGEGT. CDR3 length equals 18 residues. V lost 5 bases, J lost 0 bases, and 9 bases stayed unmatched. This chain's CDR3 is CASSQRTGSSSGANVLTF. In DNA, the CDR3 is TGTGCCAGCAGTCAGAGGACAGGGTCCAGCTCTGGGGCCAACGTCCTGACTTTC.

This clonotype showed up just a few times. The genes are TRBV18 and TRBJ2-6; no reliable D call. This CDR3 contains 14 residues. Trimming left V 3 bases short and J 3 bases short, with 6 bases between. The germline CDR1 and CDR2 sequences are KGHSH and LQKENI. The CDR3 DNA sequence: TGTGCCAGCTCACCCCTGGTTGGGGCCAACGTCCTGACTTTC. Translation gives CASSPLVGANVLTF. The full variable domain, rest sourced from reference TRBV18 and TRBJ2-6, is NAGVMQNPRHLVRRRGQEARLRCSPMKGHSHVYWYRQLPEEGLKFMVYLQKENIIDESGMPKERFSAEFPKEGPSILRIQQVVRGDSAAYFCASSPLVGANVLTFGAGSRLTVL.

This clonotype has ten or more counts. The gene calls are TRBV29-1 and TRBJ1-2; tentative D call: TRBD1 (5 bases). The CDR3 spans 14 residues. The germline gives CDR1 SQVTM, CDR2 ANQGSEA. Trimming removed 3 bases at V and 6 bases at J, with 17 bases between. The CDR3 nucleotides are TGCAGCGTTGATCCGGGCCAGGGCCTGAATGGCTACACCTTC. It specifies CSVDPGQGLNGYTF.

This clonotype was seen ten or more times. The chain joins TRBV14 to TRBJ2-6; D uncertain. The CDR3 sequence is 14 residues long. The V end was cut by 1 base, the J end by 3 bases, with 4 bases between. CDR1 and CDR2 (germline): SGHDN, FVKESK. CDR3 sequence: CASSQGFGANVLTF. The CDR3 DNA follows: TGTGCCAGCAGCCAAGGGTTTGGGGCCAACGTCCTGACTTTC.

This clonotype was detected ten times or more. This rearrangement joins TRBV3-1 to TRBJ2-1, with 8 bases aligning to TRBD2. Looked up from germline, CDR1 is LGHDT and CDR2 is YNNKEL (reference sequence). The CDR3 length is 15 residues. After removal of 4 bases from V and 0 bases from J, the junction contained 2 bases not matched to a gene. In DNA form, the CDR3 reads TGTGCCAGCAGCCCGCGGGGGGACTCCTACAATGAGCAGTTCTTC. Encoded protein: CASSPRGDSYNEQFF.

This clonotype has ten or more counts. The chain employs TRBV5-1 and TRBJ2-1, with no clear D. Germline CDR1 and CDR2: SGHRS and YFSETQ. CDR3 length: 16 amino acids. V was clipped by 0 bases and J by 3 bases, with 13 bases between them. Here the CDR3 reads CASSLDQPNGYNEQFF. Written as DNA, the CDR3 is TGCGCCAGCAGCTTGGACCAGCCCAACGGCTACAATGAGCAGTTCTTC.

Many counts were recorded for this clonotype. The chain joins TRBV20-1 to TRBJ2-1, with D unresolved. Germline-derived CDR1 and CDR2 are DFQATT and SNEGSKA (reference sequence). V was clipped by 3 bases and J by 4 bases, with 13 bases between them. CDR3 length: 14 residues. This CDR3 is CSARKNQRYNEQFF. The CDR3 nucleotides are TGCAGTGCTAGGAAGAACCAAAGGTACAATGAGCAGTTCTTC.

This clonotype was seen many times. V gene TRBV20-1 combines with J gene TRBJ2-5, with 11 positions matching TRBD2. The length of the CDR3 is 14 residues. V gave up 4 bases and J gave up 9 bases; unmatched junction bases: 10. Looked up from germline, CDR1 is DFQATT and CDR2 is SNEGSKA (reference sequence). In nucleotides, the CDR3 is TGCAGTGCTACCGGGACTAGCGGCCTTTGGGCCCAGTACTTC. Its protein product is CSATGTSGLWAQYF.

This clonotype was found a few times. The V gene is TRBV20-1, the J gene TRBJ1-5; weak D call: TRBD1 (6 bases). V gave up 0 bases and J gave up 0 bases, with 15 bases separating them. CDR1 DFQATT and CDR2 SNEGSKA come from the germline V gene (reference sequence). This CDR3 contains 17 residues. CDR3 DNA sequence: TGCAGTGCTAGAGATGAACCAGGGGCCTATAGCAATCAGCCCCAGCATTTT. This encodes CSARDEPGAYSNQPQHF.

Many counts were recorded for this clonotype. The chain combines TRBV20-1 with TRBJ2-5, with D perhaps assigned TRBD1 or TRBD2 (5 bases each). From germline, CDR1 is DFQATT and CDR2 SNEGSKA (reference sequence). The CDR3 is made up of 13 amino acids. Trimming cost V 3 bases and J 5 bases, with 13 bases left between them. The CDR3 region is CSASPTWGETQYF. The CDR3 region has the DNA TGCAGTGCTAGTCCTACTTGGGGGGAGACCCAGTACTTC.

This clonotype was found many times. The chain has TRBV20-1 and TRBJ1-6, with D maybe TRBD1 (6 bases). CDR3 size: 14 residues. The ends were cut back, 1 base at V and 10 bases at J, with 14 bases in the middle. Germline V gives CDR1 DFQATT, CDR2 SNEGSKA (reference sequence). The CDR3 coding sequence is TGCAGTGCTAGAGTTGCAGGGGCAGGGTCACCCCTCCACTTT. Translating gives CSARVAGAGSPLHF.

This clonotype has at least ten counts. The V gene is TRBV5-1, the J gene TRBJ1-1; 9 bases agree with TRBD1. This CDR3 is built from 14 residues. CDR1 and CDR2 from the germline V gene are SGHRS and YFSETQ. Trimming at V came to 3 bases and at J to 2 bases, leaving 2 bases not matched to a gene. The CDR3 loop is CASSSGQGNTEAFF. The CDR3 DNA follows: TGCGCCAGCAGCTCGGGACAGGGCAACACTGAAGCTTTCTTT.